These 29 T cell receptor beta chains were sequenced from one sample in a study of T-cell memory formation after mild COVID-19. MiXCR was run by TCRdb on the 5' RACE reads, yielding one entry per CDR3 protein. This table holds some 130,000 distinct CDR3 sequences, approximately 15% found once. Input material: PBMCs or a T cell subset sorted from them (not recorded which). These receptors were collected from a man between 18 and 29 years old who had mild COVID-19 (a few samples of this study predate the infection). Cell type and time point are not known.

The gene calls are TRBV4-3 and TRBJ2-7; unclear D gene. There are 14 residues in the CDR3. Trimming removed 3 bases from V and 3 bases from J, with 12 bases in between. Germline lookup yields CDR1 LGHNA and CDR2 YSLEER. The CDR3 loop is CASSHPGRSYEQYF. CDR3 in DNA: TGCGCCAGCAGCCACCCCGGGCGAAGCTACGAGCAGTACTTC.

About this clonotype: A junction end diverges from the germline sequence, so it may reflect a read error. The V call is TRBV4-1, the J call TRBJ2-1; 12 positions agree with TRBD2. The CDR3 totals 18 residues. Germline V CDR1 and CDR2: MGHRA, YSYEKL. CDR3 bases: TGCGCCAGCAGCCAGCCCTGGACTAGCGGGGACCGATACAATGAGCAGTTATTC. Translation: CASSQPWTSGDRYNEQLF.

V usage is TRBV4-1 and J usage is TRBJ1-4; tentative D call: TRBD1 (5 bases). The germline CDR1 and CDR2 sequences are MGHRA and YSYEKL. The length of the CDR3 is 15 residues. Trimming removed 4 bases at V and 3 bases at J, with 12 bases between. Written as DNA, the CDR3 is TGCGCCAGCAGCCCCAAATGGGGGGCTAATGAAAAACTGTTTTTT. Amino acid sequence: CASSPKWGANEKLFF.

This clonotype was detected only a few times. The chain recombines TRBV7-9 with TRBJ2-7; D may be TRBD1 or TRBD2 (5 bases each). The length of the CDR3 is 17 residues. V gave up 5 bases and J gave up 3 bases, with 23 bases separating them. Germline CDR1 reads SEHNR; CDR2 reads FQNEAQ (reference sequence). In DNA, the CDR3 is TGTGCCAGCAGCCCGAACCGGGACCGCGTTACGATCTACGAGCAGTACGTC. This codes for CASSPNRDRVTIYEQYV.

The V gene is TRBV5-1, the J gene TRBJ2-1, with a weak D call TRBD1 (6 bases). V was pared by 7 bases and J by 4 bases, with 18 bases between. CDR1 is SGHRS and CDR2 is YFSETQ in the germline V gene. The CDR3 extends over 15 amino acids. CDR3 loop: CASRPPGTRYNEQFF. The CDR3 DNA sequence: TGCGCCAGCCGTCCCCCCGGGACAAGGTACAATGAGCAGTTCTTC.

This chain connects TRBV29-1 to TRBJ1-5; D ambiguous. The CDR3 is 14 residues long. The V gene's germline CDR1 is SQVTM and CDR2 ANQGSEA. Trimming pared 7 bases from V and 0 bases from J, leaving 13 bases between. The CDR3 protein is CSASVQNSNQPQHF. CDR3 sequence (DNA): TGCAGCGCCTCGGTACAGAATAGCAATCAGCCCCAGCATTTT.

This clonotype has just a few counts. The V gene is TRBV6-2 or TRBV6-3, the J gene TRBJ1-2; D uncertain. Trimming shortened V by 2 bases and J by 8 bases, and 6 bases separated the two germline ends. This CDR3 region has 11 residues. Germline V gene sequence: CDR1 MNHEY, CDR2 SVGEGT. CDR3 protein: CASSYDLGYTF. In DNA form, the CDR3 reads TGTGCCAGCAGTTACGATCTCGGCTACACCTTC.

The rearrangement links TRBV20-1 to TRBJ1-5; TRBD1 matches at 10 bases. V lost 2 bases, J lost 7 bases, and 5 bases stayed unmatched. The CDR3 is 14 amino acids. CDR1 and CDR2 from the germline V gene are DFQATT and SNEGSKA (reference sequence). CDR3: CSARQTGGLQPQHF. The CDR3 DNA reads as TGCAGTGCTAGACAGACAGGGGGCTTACAGCCCCAGCATTTT.

This clonotype has more than one count but fewer than ten. The rearrangement links TRBV7-9 to TRBJ1-5; no definite D call. The CDR3 extends over 12 amino acids. Germline-derived CDR1 and CDR2 are SEHNR and FQNEAQ (reference sequence). V was cut by 0 bases and J by 11 bases, with 8 bases left in between. CDR3 region: CASSLAPGAQHF. CDR3 DNA: TGTGCCAGCAGCTTAGCCCCCGGGGCCCAGCATTTT.

This clonotype was found a few times. The chain carries TRBV7-2 and TRBJ2-1; TRBD1 matches 9 bases. CDR1 SGHTA and CDR2 FQGNSA come from the germline V gene. This CDR3 has 15 amino acids. The junction had 10 bases not matched to a gene; V was cut back by 5 bases and J by 8 bases. This CDR3 reads CASSRATGGFYEQFF. The CDR3 coding sequence is TGTGCCAGCAGCCGAGCGACAGGGGGGTTTTATGAGCAGTTCTTC.

The chain uses TRBV6-2 or TRBV6-3 and TRBJ2-7, with TRBD1 as a possible D gene (5 bases). The CDR3 loop spans 12 amino acids. Trimming left V 6 bases short and J 4 bases short, with 10 bases between. Germline-derived CDR1 and CDR2 are MNHEY and SVGEGT. CDR3 bases: TGTGCCAGCAGCCCTCAGGGTTACGAGCAGTACGTC. This sequence encodes CASSPQGYEQYV.

The sample holds a few counts of this clonotype. V usage is TRBV5-6 and J usage is TRBJ2-4, with 7 bases identical to TRBD1. There are 13 residues in the CDR3. Germline lookup yields CDR1 SGHDT and CDR2 YYEEEE. The V and J ends lost 5 bases and 6 bases, in that order; junction bases with no gene match: 5. In DNA, the CDR3 is TGTGCCAGCAGTTCCGACAGGGTAAACATTCAGTACTTC. Translating gives CASSSDRVNIQYF. Combining the CDR3 with reference TRBV5-6 and TRBJ2-4 gives the whole variable domain DAGVTQSPTHLIKTRGQQVTLRCSPKSGHDTVSWYQQALGQGPQFIFQYYEEEERQRGNFPDRFSGHQFPNYSSELNVNALLLGDSALYLCASSSDRVNIQYFGAGTRLSVL.

This clonotype was found a few times. The junction differs from germline at one of its ends, possibly a read error. The V gene is TRBV6-6, the J gene TRBJ1-2, with 10 nucleotides matching TRBD1. In germline, CDR1 is MNHNY, CDR2 SVGAGI (reference sequence). The CDR3 consists of 12 residues. For the CDR3, the DNA is TGTGCCAGCAGTTACGTCGACAGGGGGCCTCTTTTC. It translates to CASSYVDRGPLF.

This clonotype was counted between two and nine times. The rearrangement links TRBV4-3 to TRBJ1-4; TRBD1 matches at 7 bases. The germline V gene encodes CDR1 LGHNA and CDR2 YSLEER. The CDR3 extends over 15 amino acids. J lost 8 bases, V lost 4 bases, and 10 bases had no gene match. CDR3 residues: CASSPRSTGREKLFF. In DNA form, the CDR3 reads TGCGCCAGCAGCCCACGCTCGACAGGGAGAGAAAAACTGTTTTTT.

The CDR3 sequence: CASSRDRMADTQYF. The CDR3 nucleotides are TGTGCCAGCAGCCGGGACCGGATGGCAGATACGCAGTATTTT. The chain has TRBV7-2 and TRBJ2-3; perhaps D is TRBD1 or TRBD2 (5 bases each). CDR1 SGHTA and CDR2 FQGNSA come from the germline V gene. V lost 5 bases and J lost 4, with 13 bases in between. The CDR3 sequence is 14 residues long. The whole variable domain, remainder taken from reference TRBV7-2 and TRBJ2-3, is GAGVSQSPSNKVTEKGKDVELRCDPISGHTALYWYRQSLGQGLEFLIYFQGNSAPDKSGLPSDRFSAERTGGSVSTLTIQRTQQEDSAVYLCASSRDRMADTQYFGPGTRLTVL.

The table lists this clonotype with a few counts. The chain links TRBV12-3 or TRBV12-4 to TRBJ2-1; 7 bases are a match to TRBD1. The CDR3 extends over 15 amino acids. With 4 bases clipped from V and 6 bases from J, the junction kept 9 bases outside the gene matches. Here the CDR3 DNA reads TGTGCCAGCAGTTCCTCCACAGGGGACGGCAATGAGCAGTTCTTC. This translates into CASSSSTGDGNEQFF.

The chain recombines TRBV7-2 with TRBJ1-5, with TRBD1 as a possible D gene (5 bases). V was trimmed by 1 base and J by 7 bases, leaving 11 bases between them. Germline values: CDR1 SGHTA, CDR2 FQGNSA. CDR3 length: 14 residues. The CDR3 DNA is TGTGCCAGCAGCTTAGGGGGGGAAGTACAGCCCCAGCATTTT. Amino acids: CASSLGGEVQPQHF.

This clonotype was observed a few times. One end of the junction fails to match germline, which may point to a read error. The rearrangement uses TRBV7-9 and TRBJ2-3; 9 nucleotides line up with TRBD1. There are 12 residues in the CDR3. Germline CDR1 SEHNR, CDR2 FQNEAQ (reference sequence). The CDR3 coding sequence is TGTGCCAGCAGCTTAGACGGGACAGGGCGAAGTTTT. As protein: CASSLDGTGRSF.

The chain employs TRBV20-1 and TRBJ2-4; 8 nucleotides match TRBD2. The CDR3 is 13 residues long. Germline V CDR1 and CDR2: DFQATT, SNEGSKA (reference sequence). Trimming at V came to 5 bases and at J to 3 bases, leaving 3 bases not matched to a gene. The CDR3 is CSAPGTSKNIQYF. CDR3 nucleotides: TGCAGTGCTCCCGGGACTAGCAAAAACATTCAGTACTTC.

J is TRBJ2-2 and V is TRBV7-2, with 12 nucleotides matching TRBD2. CDR1 and CDR2 from the germline V gene are SGHTA and FQGNSA. The CDR3 sequence is 16 residues long. Trimming took 6 bases from V and 4 from J; bases not matched to a gene: 6. CDR3 nucleotide sequence: TGTGCCAGCAGGCTAGCGGGGGGGCAGGGCACCGGGGAGCTGTTTTTT. This encodes CASRLAGGQGTGELFF.

This clonotype was seen more than once but under ten times. The DNA of the CDR3 is TGTGCCAGCAGTTGGGACAGGGTCGATGTCACTGAAGCTTTCTTT. Translation: CASSWDRVDVTEAFF. The rearrangement uses TRBV12-3 or TRBV12-4 and TRBJ1-1; 9 bases map to TRBD1. The CDR3 loop spans 15 amino acids. V shed 4 bases and J 4 bases; nucleotides not matched to a gene: 7.

The table lists this clonotype with a few counts. The V gene is TRBV18, the J gene TRBJ1-1; D uncertain. Germline assignment: CDR1 KGHSH and CDR2 LQKENI. The CDR3 length is 13 residues. Trimming took 3 bases from V and 6 from J, leaving 11 bases between them. DNA for the CDR3: TGTGCCAGCTCACCGGGGTTCACCGCTGAAGCTTTCTTT. Translated, it gives CASSPGFTAEAFF.

This clonotype was counted between two and nine times. This chain links TRBV9 with TRBJ1-2; D remains unclear. Germline V gene data show CDR1 as SGDLS and CDR2 as YYNGEE. The V gene lost 1 base and the J gene lost 4 bases, with 5 bases spanning the gap. The CDR3 consists of 12 residues. CDR3 in amino acids: CASSVFGYGYTF. The CDR3 nucleotides read TGTGCCAGCAGCGTATTCGGCTATGGCTACACCTTC.

This clonotype has only a few counts. The chain combines TRBV7-9 with TRBJ2-1; D may match TRBD1 or TRBD2 (5 bases each). The germline CDR1 and CDR2 sequences are SEHNR and FQNEAQ (reference sequence). V lost 4 bases, J lost 7 bases, and 17 bases lay in between. The CDR3 totals 15 residues. CDR3 region: CASSYPGTNLNEQFF. The CDR3 DNA follows: TGTGCCAGCAGCTACCCCGGGACGAACCTGAATGAGCAGTTCTTC.

The chain has TRBV3-1 and TRBJ2-3; a weak D match, TRBD2 (6 bases). Per the germline V gene, CDR1 is LGHDT and CDR2 is YNNKEL (reference sequence). The ends were cut back, 1 base at V and 1 base at J, with 12 bases in the middle. The length of the CDR3 is 16 residues. CDR3 residues: CASSQVSGVRTDTQYF. The CDR3 DNA reads TGTGCCAGCAGCCAAGTTTCGGGGGTCCGCACAGATACGCAGTATTTT.

CDR3 nucleotide sequence: TGCGCCAGCAGCCTGACCCCGTCCAACTATGGCTACACCTTC. Translating gives CASSLTPSNYGYTF. The chain employs TRBV4-1 and TRBJ1-2; D remains ambiguous. The germline gives CDR1 MGHRA, CDR2 YSYEKL. The V and J ends lost 4 bases and 2 bases respectively, with 11 bases between them. This CDR3 is built from 14 residues.

This chain connects TRBV4-2 to TRBJ2-5; no clear D. This CDR3 has 14 residues. The V and J ends lost 0 bases and 5 bases respectively, with 10 bases between them. The germline V gene encodes CDR1 LGHNA and CDR2 YNFKEQ. This CDR3 is CASSQEVGTETQYF. CDR3 nucleotides: TGTGCCAGCAGCCAAGAGGTAGGAACGGAGACCCAGTACTTC.

This chain joins TRBV6-2 or TRBV6-3 and TRBJ2-2; D perhaps matches TRBD1 (5 bases). CDR1 is MNHEY and CDR2 is SVGEGT in the germline V gene. V lost 10 bases and J lost 0, with 21 bases in between. CDR3 size: 17 residues. The CDR3 region is CATVQERGMANTGELFF. For the CDR3, the DNA is TGTGCCACCGTACAGGAAAGGGGAATGGCGAACACCGGGGAGCTGTTTTTT.

The V call is TRBV6-6, the J call TRBJ2-5; D gene unclear. Looked up from germline, CDR1 is MNHNY and CDR2 is SVGAGI (reference sequence). CDR3 length: 13 amino acids. V dropped 0 bases and J dropped 2 bases, with 4 bases sitting between them. This CDR3 reads CASSYSGQETQYF. The CDR3 nucleotides read TGTGCCAGCAGTTACTCAGGTCAAGAGACCCAGTACTTC.